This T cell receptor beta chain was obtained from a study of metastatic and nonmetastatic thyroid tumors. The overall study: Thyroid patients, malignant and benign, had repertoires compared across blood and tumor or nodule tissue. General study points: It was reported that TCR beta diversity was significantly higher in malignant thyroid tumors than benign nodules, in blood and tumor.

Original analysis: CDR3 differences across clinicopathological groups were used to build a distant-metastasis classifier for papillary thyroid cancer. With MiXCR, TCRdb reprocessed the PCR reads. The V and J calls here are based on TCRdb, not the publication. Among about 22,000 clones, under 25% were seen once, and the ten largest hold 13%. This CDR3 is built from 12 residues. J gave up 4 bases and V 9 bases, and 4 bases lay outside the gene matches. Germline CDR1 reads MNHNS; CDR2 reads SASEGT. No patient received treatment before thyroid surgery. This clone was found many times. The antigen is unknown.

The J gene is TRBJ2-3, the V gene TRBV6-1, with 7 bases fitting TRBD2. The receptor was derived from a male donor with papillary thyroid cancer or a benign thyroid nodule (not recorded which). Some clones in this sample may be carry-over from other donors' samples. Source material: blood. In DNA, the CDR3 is TGTGCCAGTGGTCGGGGGGCAGATACGCAGTATTTT. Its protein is CASGRGADTQYF.